The clone carrying this T cell receptor beta chain was seen only a few times. Germline CDR1 reads PRHDT; CDR2 reads FYEKMQ (reference sequence). V gave up 5 bases and J gave up 12 bases, with 20 bases separating them. The CDR3 covers 15 residues. The data are from a study of OX40 agonist ivuxolimab in advanced cancers. Profiling relied on immunoSEQ multiplex PCR, and the TCRdb table lists in-frame clones only, not all of them. The table records tens of thousands of clones, 75% to 85% of them present only once. The receptor was derived from an adult with an advanced solid tumor such as melanoma, head and neck, liver or kidney cancer. Here the sequenced sample was CD4+ or CD8+ T cells sorted from blood, taken in a trial of the OX40 agonist ivuxolimab. This chain uses TRBV13 with TRBJ1-6; the D gene is possibly TRBD1 (5 bases). The CDR3 protein is CASSLGQRPIQPLHF. For the CDR3, the DNA is TGTGCCAGCAGCCTGGGGCAGAGACCAATTCAACCCCTCCACTTT.